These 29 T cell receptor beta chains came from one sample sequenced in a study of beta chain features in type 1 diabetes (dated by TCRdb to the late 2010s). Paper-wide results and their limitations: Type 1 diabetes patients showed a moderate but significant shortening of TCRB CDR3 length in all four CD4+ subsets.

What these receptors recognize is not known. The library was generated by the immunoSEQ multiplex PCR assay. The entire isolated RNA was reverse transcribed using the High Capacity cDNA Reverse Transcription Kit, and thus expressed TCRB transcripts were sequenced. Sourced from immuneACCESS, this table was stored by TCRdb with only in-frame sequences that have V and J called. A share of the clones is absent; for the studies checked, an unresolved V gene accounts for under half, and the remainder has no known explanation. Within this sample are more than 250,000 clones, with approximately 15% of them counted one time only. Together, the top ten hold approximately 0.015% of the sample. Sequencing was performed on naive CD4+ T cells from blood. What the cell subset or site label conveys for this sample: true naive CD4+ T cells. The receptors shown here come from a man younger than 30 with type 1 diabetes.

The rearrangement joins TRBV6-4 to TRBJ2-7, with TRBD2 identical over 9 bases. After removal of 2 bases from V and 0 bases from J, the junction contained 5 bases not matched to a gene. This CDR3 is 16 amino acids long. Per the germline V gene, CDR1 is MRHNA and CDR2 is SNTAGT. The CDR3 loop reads CASSDRSGGSSYEQYF. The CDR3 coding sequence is TGTGCCAGCAGTGACCGTAGCGGGGGCAGCTCCTACGAGCAGTACTTC.

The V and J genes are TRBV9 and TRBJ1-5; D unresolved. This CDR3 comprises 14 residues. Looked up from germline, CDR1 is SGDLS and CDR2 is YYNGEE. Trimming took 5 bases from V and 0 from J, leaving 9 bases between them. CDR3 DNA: TGTGCCAGCAGTCGGCGGAGTAGCAATCAGCCCCAGCATTTT. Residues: CASSRRSSNQPQHF.

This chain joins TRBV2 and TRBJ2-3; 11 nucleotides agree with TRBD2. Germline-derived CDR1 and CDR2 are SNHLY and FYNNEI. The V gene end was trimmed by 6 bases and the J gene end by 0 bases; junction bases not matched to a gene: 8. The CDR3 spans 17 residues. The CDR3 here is CASRGLAGTSSTDTQYF. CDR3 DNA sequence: TGTGCCAGCAGAGGACTAGCGGGTACGTCTAGCACAGATACGCAGTATTTT. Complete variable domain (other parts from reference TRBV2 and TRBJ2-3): EPEVTQTPSHQVTQMGQEVILRCVPISNHLYFYWYRQILGQKVEFLVSFYNNEISEKSEIFDDQFSVERPDGSNFTLKIRSTKLEDSAMYFCASRGLAGTSSTDTQYFGPGTRLTVL.

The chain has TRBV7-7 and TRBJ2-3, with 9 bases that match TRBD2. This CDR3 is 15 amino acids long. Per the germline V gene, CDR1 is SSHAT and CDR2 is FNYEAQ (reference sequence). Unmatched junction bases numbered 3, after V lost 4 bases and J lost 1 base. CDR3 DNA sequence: TGTGCCAGCAGCTCGGGACTAGCAGGCACAGATACGCAGTATTTT. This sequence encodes CASSSGLAGTDTQYF.

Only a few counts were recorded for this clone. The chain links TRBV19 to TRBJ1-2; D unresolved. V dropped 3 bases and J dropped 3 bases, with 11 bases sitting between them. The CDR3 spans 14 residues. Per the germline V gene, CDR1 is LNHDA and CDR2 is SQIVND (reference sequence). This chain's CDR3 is CASSMLRVDYGYTF. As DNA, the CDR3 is TGTGCCAGTAGTATGCTTCGGGTGGACTATGGCTACACCTTC.

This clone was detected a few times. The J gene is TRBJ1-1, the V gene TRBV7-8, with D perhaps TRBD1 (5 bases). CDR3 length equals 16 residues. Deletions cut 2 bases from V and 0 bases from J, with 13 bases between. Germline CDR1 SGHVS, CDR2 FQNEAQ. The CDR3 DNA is TGTGCCAGCAGCTTACAAGCAGGGCAAATGAACACTGAAGCTTTCTTT. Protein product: CASSLQAGQMNTEAFF.

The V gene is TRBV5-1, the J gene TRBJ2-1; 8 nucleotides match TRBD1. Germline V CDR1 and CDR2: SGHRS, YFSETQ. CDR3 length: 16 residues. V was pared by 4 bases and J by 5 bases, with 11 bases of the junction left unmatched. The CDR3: CASSTNPQGENNEQFF. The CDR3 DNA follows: TGCGCCAGCAGCACAAACCCACAGGGGGAAAACAATGAGCAGTTCTTC. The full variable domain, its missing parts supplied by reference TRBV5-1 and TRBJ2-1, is KAGVTQTPRYLIKTRGQQVTLSCSPISGHRSVSWYQQTPGQGLQFLFEYFSETQRNKGNFPGRFSGRQFSNSRSEMNVSTLELGDSALYLCASSTNPQGENNEQFFGPGTRLTVL.

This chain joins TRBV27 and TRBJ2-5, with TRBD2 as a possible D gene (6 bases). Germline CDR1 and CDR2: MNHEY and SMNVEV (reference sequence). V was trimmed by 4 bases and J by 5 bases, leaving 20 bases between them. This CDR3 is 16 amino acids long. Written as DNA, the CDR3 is TGTGCCAGCAGTTCACGGAGCCCCTTTGGAGGGGAGACCCAGTACTTC. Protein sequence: CASSSRSPFGGETQYF.

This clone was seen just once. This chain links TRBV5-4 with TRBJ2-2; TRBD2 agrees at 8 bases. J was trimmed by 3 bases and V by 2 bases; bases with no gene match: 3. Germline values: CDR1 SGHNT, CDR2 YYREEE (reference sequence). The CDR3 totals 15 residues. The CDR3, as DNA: TGTGCCAGCAGCTTCAGCGGGGGTTACACCGGGGAGCTGTTTTTT. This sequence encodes CASSFSGGYTGELFF.

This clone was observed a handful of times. The chain's CDR3 is CASREMVSGDYYEQYF. The CDR3 region has the DNA TGTGCCAGCAGAGAAATGGTGTCAGGCGATTACTACGAGCAGTACTTC. The V and J genes are TRBV2 and TRBJ2-7; D ambiguous. The length of the CDR3 is 16 residues. Trimming stripped 6 bases from V and 3 bases from J, with 21 bases between. The germline V gene has CDR1 SNHLY and CDR2 FYNNEI. Drawing the rest from reference TRBV2 and TRBJ2-7, the complete variable domain is EPEVTQTPSHQVTQMGQEVILRCVPISNHLYFYWYRQILGQKVEFLVSFYNNEISEKSEIFDDQFSVERPDGSNFTLKIRSTKLEDSAMYFCASREMVSGDYYEQYFGPGTRLTVT.

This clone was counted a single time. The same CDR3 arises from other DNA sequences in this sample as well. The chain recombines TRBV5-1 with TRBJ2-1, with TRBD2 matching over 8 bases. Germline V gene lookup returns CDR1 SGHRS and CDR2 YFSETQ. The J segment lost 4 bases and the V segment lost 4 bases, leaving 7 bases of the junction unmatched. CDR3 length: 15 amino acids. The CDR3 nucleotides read TGCGCCAGCAGCCAAACTAGCGGTTCTTACAATGAGCAGTTCTTC. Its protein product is CASSQTSGSYNEQFF.

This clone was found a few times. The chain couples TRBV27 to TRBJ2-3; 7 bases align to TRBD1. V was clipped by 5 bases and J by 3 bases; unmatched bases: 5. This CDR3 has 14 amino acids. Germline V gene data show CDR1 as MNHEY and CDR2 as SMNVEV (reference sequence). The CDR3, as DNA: TGTGCCAGCAGTCCAGGGACAGAAACAGATACGCAGTATTTT. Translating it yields CASSPGTETDTQYF.

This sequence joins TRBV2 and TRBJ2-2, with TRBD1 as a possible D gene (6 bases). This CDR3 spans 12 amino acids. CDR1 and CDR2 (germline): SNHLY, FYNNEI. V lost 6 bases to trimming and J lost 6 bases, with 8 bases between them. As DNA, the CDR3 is TGTGCCAGCAGACAGGGTTCCGGGGAGCTGTTTTTT. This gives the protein CASRQGSGELFF.

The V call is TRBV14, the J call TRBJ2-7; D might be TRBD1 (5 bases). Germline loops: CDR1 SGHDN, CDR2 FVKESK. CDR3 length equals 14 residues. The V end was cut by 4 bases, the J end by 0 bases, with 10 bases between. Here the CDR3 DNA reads TGTGCCAGCAGCCTCGGACACCTCTCCTACGAGCAGTACTTC. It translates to CASSLGHLSYEQYF.

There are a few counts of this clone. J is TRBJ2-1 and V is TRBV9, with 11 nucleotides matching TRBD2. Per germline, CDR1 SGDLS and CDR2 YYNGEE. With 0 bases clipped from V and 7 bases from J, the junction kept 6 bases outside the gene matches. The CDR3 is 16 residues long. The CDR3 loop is CASSVDLAGGLNEQFF. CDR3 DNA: TGTGCCAGCAGCGTAGACTTAGCGGGGGGGCTAAATGAGCAGTTCTTC.

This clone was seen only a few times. The CDR3 sequence is CASRSTSGGMWNGYTF. Written as DNA, the CDR3 is TGTGCCAGCAGGAGCACCTCGGGGGGGATGTGGAATGGCTACACCTTC. The rearrangement joins TRBV2 to TRBJ1-2; a weak D match, TRBD1 (5 bases). The CDR3 has 16 residues. V lost 6 bases, J lost 6 bases, and 23 bases lay in between. Germline CDR1 and CDR2: SNHLY and FYNNEI.

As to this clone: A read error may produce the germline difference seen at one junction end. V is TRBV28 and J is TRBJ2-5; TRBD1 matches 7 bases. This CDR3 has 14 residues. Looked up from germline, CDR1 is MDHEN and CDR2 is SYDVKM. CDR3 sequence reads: CASSLSIVVDRNDF. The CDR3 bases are TGTGCCAGCAGTTTATCCATAGTCGTGGACAGGAATGACTTC.

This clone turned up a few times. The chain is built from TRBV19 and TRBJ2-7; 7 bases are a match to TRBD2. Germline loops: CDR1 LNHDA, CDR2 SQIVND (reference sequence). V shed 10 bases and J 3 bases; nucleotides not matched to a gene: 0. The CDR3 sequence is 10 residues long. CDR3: CATGGYEQYF. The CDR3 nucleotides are TGTGCCACGGGAGGCTACGAGCAGTACTTC.

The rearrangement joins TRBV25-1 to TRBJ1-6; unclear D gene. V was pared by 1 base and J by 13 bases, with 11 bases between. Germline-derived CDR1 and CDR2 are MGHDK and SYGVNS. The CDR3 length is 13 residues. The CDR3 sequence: CASSELGVGPLHF. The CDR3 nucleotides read TGTGCCAGCAGTGAATTAGGAGTCGGGCCCCTCCACTTT.

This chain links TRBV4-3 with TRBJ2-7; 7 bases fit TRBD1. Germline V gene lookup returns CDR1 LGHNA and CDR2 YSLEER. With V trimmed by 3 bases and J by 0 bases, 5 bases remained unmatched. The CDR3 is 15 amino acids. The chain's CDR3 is CASSQGTVSSYEQYF. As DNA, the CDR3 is TGCGCCAGCAGCCAGGGGACAGTAAGCTCCTACGAGCAGTACTTC.

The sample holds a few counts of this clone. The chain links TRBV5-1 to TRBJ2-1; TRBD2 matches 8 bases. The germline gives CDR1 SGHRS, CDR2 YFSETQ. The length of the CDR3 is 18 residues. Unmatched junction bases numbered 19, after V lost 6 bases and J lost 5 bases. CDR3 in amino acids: CASIGGSGALLLNNEQFF. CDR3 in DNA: TGCGCCAGCATCGGGGGTAGCGGGGCCTTATTACTGAACAATGAGCAGTTCTTC.

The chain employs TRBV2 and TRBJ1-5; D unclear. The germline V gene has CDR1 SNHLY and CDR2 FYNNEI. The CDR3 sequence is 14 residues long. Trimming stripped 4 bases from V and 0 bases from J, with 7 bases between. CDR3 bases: TGTGCCAGCAGTGCGACGGGTAGCAATCAGCCCCAGCATTTT. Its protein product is CASSATGSNQPQHF.

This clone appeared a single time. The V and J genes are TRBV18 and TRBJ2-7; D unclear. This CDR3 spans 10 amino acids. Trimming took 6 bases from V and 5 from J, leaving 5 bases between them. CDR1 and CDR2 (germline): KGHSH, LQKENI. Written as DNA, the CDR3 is TGTGCCAGCTCGGGCGACGAGCAGTACTTC. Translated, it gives CASSGDEQYF.

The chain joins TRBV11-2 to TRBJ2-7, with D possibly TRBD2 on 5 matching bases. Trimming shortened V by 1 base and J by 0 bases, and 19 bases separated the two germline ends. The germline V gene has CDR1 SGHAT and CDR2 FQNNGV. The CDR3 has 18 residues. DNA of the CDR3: TGTGCCAGCAGCTTAGGGAGGACTGTCGGGGATACCTCCTACGAGCAGTACTTC. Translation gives CASSLGRTVGDTSYEQYF. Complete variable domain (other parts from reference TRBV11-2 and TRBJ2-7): EAGVAQSPRYKIIEKRQSVAFWCNPISGHATLYWYQQILGQGPKLLIQFQNNGVVDDSQLPKDRFSAERLKGVDSTLKIQPAKLEDSAVYLCASSLGRTVGDTSYEQYFGPGTRLTVT.

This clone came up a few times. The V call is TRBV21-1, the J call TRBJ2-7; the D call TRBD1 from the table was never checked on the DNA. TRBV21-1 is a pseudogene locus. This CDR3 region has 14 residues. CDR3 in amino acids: CASNQQGRGYEQYF. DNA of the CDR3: TGTGCCAGCAACCAGCAGGGGAGAGGCTACGAGCAGTACTTC.

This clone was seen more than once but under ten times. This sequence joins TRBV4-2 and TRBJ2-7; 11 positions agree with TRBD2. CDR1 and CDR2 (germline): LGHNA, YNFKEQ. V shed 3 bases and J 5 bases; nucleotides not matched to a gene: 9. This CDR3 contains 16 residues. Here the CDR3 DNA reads TGTGCCAGCAGCCAGGATCGGACTAGCGGGTACGACGAGCAGTACTTC. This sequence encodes CASSQDRTSGYDEQYF.

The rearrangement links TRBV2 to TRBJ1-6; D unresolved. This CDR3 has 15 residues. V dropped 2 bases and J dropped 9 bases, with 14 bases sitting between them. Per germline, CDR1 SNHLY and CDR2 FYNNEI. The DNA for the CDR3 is TGTGCCAGCAGTGAACAGGTCATTATGACTTCACCCCTCCACTTT. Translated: CASSEQVIMTSPLHF.

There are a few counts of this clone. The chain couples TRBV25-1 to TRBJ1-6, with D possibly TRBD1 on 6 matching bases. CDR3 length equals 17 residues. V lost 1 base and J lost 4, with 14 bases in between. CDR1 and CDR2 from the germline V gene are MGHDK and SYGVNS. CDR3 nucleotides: TGTGCCAGCAGTGAATCGGTAGGACAGCCATATAATTCACCCCTCCACTTT. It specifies CASSESVGQPYNSPLHF.

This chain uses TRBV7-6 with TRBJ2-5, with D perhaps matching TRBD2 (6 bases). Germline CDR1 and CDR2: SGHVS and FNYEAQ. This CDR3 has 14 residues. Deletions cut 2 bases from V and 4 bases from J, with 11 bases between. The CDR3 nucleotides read TGTGCCAGCAGCTTATTACGGCGGGGAGAGACCCAGTACTTC. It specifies CASSLLRRGETQYF.